The T cell receptor beta chain under discussion was sequenced for a study of T cell repertoires in cytomegalovirus infection. Across the study: Public TCR beta signatures indicated both CMV infection and matching HLA type.

In TCRdb, the reads were re-called with MiXCR into one record per CDR3 protein. The sample lists some 220,000 distinct CDR3 sequences, about 12% occurring once. General study findings and limits: Dominant in the ex vivo response were TCR beta clonotypes restricted by HLA-C and specific for CMV. Cumulated frequencies of public TCR beta families served to identify carriers of CMV plus the relevant HLA.

This CDR3 contains 14 residues. V lost 6 bases and J lost 2; bases outside the gene matches: 5. This clonotype was seen many times. No antigen is known for it. The clonotype was recovered from a human donor in good health (CMV status not recorded). Some clones in this sample may be carry-over from other donors' samples. Sequences were obtained from PBMCs. The chain couples TRBV12-3 or TRBV12-4 to TRBJ2-7; 9 positions match TRBD2. CDR3 nucleotides: TGTGCCAGCAGGGTAGCGGGAGATACCTACGAGCAGTACTTC. It translates to CASRVAGDTYEQYF.